The 11 T cell receptor beta chains presented below share a single source sample, sequenced in a study of T cell responses to AZD1222 COVID-19 vaccine. This table comes from immunoSEQ multiplex PCR, and its TCRdb copy is limited to in-frame clones, with some not included. Altogether approximately 100,000 clones are present, roughly 90% being singletons, with the ten largest covering roughly 1.3%. This specimen was peripheral blood, taken on day 0 of AZD1222 vaccination. These receptors were obtained from an adult in good health.

The chain carries TRBV7-9 and TRBJ2-1, with 13 bases aligning to TRBD2. V lost 4 bases and J lost 2; bases outside the gene matches: 5. There are 17 residues in the CDR3. Germline lookup yields CDR1 SEHNR and CDR2 FQNEAQ (reference sequence). CDR3 in amino acids: CASSSSTSGGAYNEQFF. CDR3 nucleotide sequence: TGTGCCAGCAGCTCCTCTACTAGCGGGGGGGCCTACAATGAGCAGTTCTTC.

The genes are TRBV15 and TRBJ1-2; 8 nucleotides agree with TRBD1. The germline V gene encodes CDR1 LNHNV and CDR2 YYDKDF (reference sequence). This CDR3 has 19 residues. The V and J ends lost 4 bases and 5 bases, in that order; junction bases with no gene match: 21. In DNA, the CDR3 is TGTGCCACCAGCAACCTCGGACAGGGAGGAATTCCGACACGGTATGGCTACACCTTC. It translates to CATSNLGQGGIPTRYGYTF.

V usage is TRBV11-1 and J usage is TRBJ2-1, with a possible D match to TRBD2 (5 bases). Per germline, CDR1 SGHAT and CDR2 FQDESV (reference sequence). V was clipped by 7 bases and J by 8 bases, with 18 bases between them. The CDR3 is made up of 14 amino acids. CDR3 sequence reads: CASNPPGGFDEQFF. CDR3 DNA: TGTGCCAGCAACCCCCCCGGCGGGTTCGATGAGCAGTTCTTC.

This sequence joins TRBV5-4 and TRBJ2-7, with a tentative D call TRBD1 (5 bases). Germline V gene sequence: CDR1 SGHNT, CDR2 YYREEE (reference sequence). The CDR3 length is 14 residues. The V end lost 0 bases, the J end lost 0 bases, and 7 bases lay between the germline ends. CDR3: CASSLVDSSYEQYF. CDR3 nucleotides: TGTGCCAGCAGCTTGGTAGACAGCTCCTACGAGCAGTACTTC.

This clone showed up just once. The chain has TRBV14 and TRBJ2-2; D not resolved. V lost 2 bases to trimming and J lost 1 base, with 2 bases between them. Germline values: CDR1 SGHDN, CDR2 FVKESK. The CDR3 has 13 residues. In DNA, the CDR3 is TGTGCCAGCAGCCAAAAGAACACCGGGGAGCTGTTTTTT. Protein sequence: CASSQKNTGELFF.

The V and J genes are TRBV12-3 or TRBV12-4 and TRBJ1-5; D is uncertain. CDR3 length: 13 residues. V was trimmed by 5 bases and J by 6 bases, leaving 11 bases between them. CDR3 region: CASSRPLGQPQHF. CDR3 bases: TGTGCCAGCAGTCGGCCCCTCGGTCAGCCCCAGCATTTT.

This chain joins TRBV14 and TRBJ2-3; weak D call: TRBD1 (5 bases). Deletions cut 4 bases from V and 2 bases from J, with 16 bases between. Germline loops: CDR1 SGHDN, CDR2 FVKESK. The CDR3 loop spans 16 amino acids. The CDR3 protein is CASSLEVSGNTDTQYF. In nucleotides, the CDR3 is TGTGCCAGCAGCCTAGAAGTTTCAGGGAACACAGATACGCAGTATTTT. Full variable domain (remainder filled in from reference TRBV14 and TRBJ2-3): EAGVTQFPSHSVIEKGQTVTLRCDPISGHDNLYWYRRVMGKEIKFLLHFVKESKQDESGMPNNRFLAERTGGTYSTLKVQPAELEDSGVYFCASSLEVSGNTDTQYFGPGTRLTVL.

This chain links TRBV7-2 with TRBJ2-3, with D maybe TRBD2 (5 bases). Germline V CDR1 and CDR2: SGHTA, FQGNSA. V lost 8 bases, J lost 0 bases, and 15 bases lay in between. CDR3 length: 15 residues. CDR3 coding DNA: TGTGCCAGCTCACCCGGACTGATTAGCACAGATACGCAGTATTTT. It translates to CASSPGLISTDTQYF. Using reference TRBV7-2 and TRBJ2-3 for the parts outside the CDR3, the full variable domain is GAGVSQSPSNKVTEKGKDVELRCDPISGHTALYWYRQSLGQGLEFLIYFQGNSAPDKSGLPSDRFSAERTGGSVSTLTIQRTQQEDSAVYLCASSPGLISTDTQYFGPGTRLTVL.

The chain uses TRBV27 and TRBJ2-5, with TRBD2 as a possible D gene (5 bases). The CDR3 spans 14 residues. Trimming shortened V by 6 bases and J by 2 bases, and 13 bases separated the two germline ends. Germline lookup yields CDR1 MNHEY and CDR2 SMNVEV (reference sequence). CDR3 region: CASRDGRGQETQYF. CDR3 DNA sequence: TGTGCCAGCAGGGATGGACGGGGTCAAGAGACCCAGTACTTC.

The J gene is TRBJ1-2, the V gene TRBV28, with D uncertain. The CDR3 sequence is 12 residues long. Trimming pared 6 bases from V and 4 bases from J, leaving 9 bases between. CDR1 is MDHEN and CDR2 is SYDVKM in the germline V gene. CDR3 sequence (DNA): TGTGCCAGCAGAGTTGGCGGCTATGGCTACACCTTC. Protein sequence: CASRVGGYGYTF.

V gene TRBV3-1 (or the pseudogene TRBV3-2) combines with J gene TRBJ2-1; 10 nucleotides align to TRBD2. CDR1 and CDR2 from the germline V gene are LGHDT and YNNKEL (reference sequence). The V gene end was trimmed by 2 bases and the J gene end by 8 bases; junction bases not matched to a gene: 3. This CDR3 region has 14 residues. CDR3: CASSQTSGRDEQFF. The CDR3 nucleotides read TGTGCCAGCAGCCAAACCAGCGGGAGGGATGAGCAGTTCTTC.